This T cell receptor beta chain was observed in a study of cytomegalovirus exposure and HLA in healthy donors. Trimming removed 4 bases at V and 0 bases at J, with 3 bases between. The V gene's germline CDR1 is SGHRS and CDR2 YFSETQ. The CDR3 has 12 amino acids. 13 Jbeta primers and 60 Vbeta primers were used for the PCR. The assay was immunoSEQ multiplex PCR, and TCRdb's table has in-frame clones only and misses some. This sample contains more than 60,000 clones. The clonotype was recovered from a boy between 5 and 17 years old in good health and CMV-seronegative. The chain joins TRBV5-1 to TRBJ2-3; no definite D call. Sequences were obtained from PBMCs. DNA of the CDR3: TGCGCCAGCAGCCCGAGCACAGATACGCAGTATTTT. Its protein product is CASSPSTDTQYF.